The text below deals with one T cell receptor (beta chain). It has no known antigen specificity. No much larger clonotype is one base removed from it; base qualities were not supplied. The CDR3 runs 20 residues from the cysteine to the phenylalanine. CDR3 DNA is the only sequence kept; it has 60 bases, read in frame from the first base. According to the germline V gene, CDR1 reads SGHVT and CDR2 reads SQSDAQ. V has 3 bases trimmed and J has 8 bases trimmed; junction bases matching no gene number 24. The data were taken from a study of blood T cell repertoires in COVID-19 (dated by TCRdb to about 2020). Some background on the complete study: The collaborator samples originated in the United States, Italy and Spain and spanned the acute and convalescent phases of COVID-19. The prospective study material was composed of cDNA or gDNA derived from T cells, B-cell-depleted T cells, or PBMCs. Subjects who had been exposed to COVID-19, were actively infected with it, or had recovered from it provided the deeply sampled blood TCRbeta repertoires that made up the dataset. The repertoires were released in a freely available public database meant as a resource for research on the immune response to SARS-CoV-2. The samples were drawn from two sources: the first 160 participants of the ongoing ImmuneRACE study, and over 950 subjects contributed by 6 global collaborators. A de-identified subject ID, COVID-19 status, age in years and sex were almost always included in the sample metadata. Where available, HLA class I and class II types were obtained from metadata supplied by the sample provider rather than from assay-based typing.

TCRbeta CDR3 regions were amplified from genomic DNA using the immunoSEQ Assay, a bias-controlled multiplex PCR. On the study's bioinformatics: The number of nucleated cells in each sample was estimated from the amplification of reference gene primers within the assay. To quantify the absolute abundance of each unique TCRbeta CDR3 rearrangement, sequence reads were collapsed and filtered. For each sample, productive Simpson clonality was calculated by taking the square root of Simpson's diversity index across productive rearrangements. TCRdb obtained this table from immuneACCESS and retained in-frame rearrangements with V and J assigned. These tables miss some clones; where compared with another copy, unresolved V genes account for less than half of the shortfall, and the remainder is unexplained. V, J and clone size derive from that table, while D and trimming were established from the DNA sequence. Present in this sample are approximately 250,000 clones, about 83% of which were seen just once. 5.5% to 6.5% of the sample is in the top ten clones.

One collaborating source in Seattle enrolled patients while the patients were actively infected and followed the patients over time throughout the course of disease. Each collaborating institution followed its own protocols to collect whole blood in K2EDTA tubes. Collaborator samples were shipped for TCRbeta analysis as frozen whole blood, isolated PBMCs, or DNA extracted from either sample type. Findings and caveats that apply to the study as a whole: How much clinical and demographic metadata was included differed by source and by participant, and the metadata was provided uncurated.

The sequencing input was peripheral blood. This TCR derives from a woman of 80 years or more with COVID-19, enrolled during active disease. This chain is built from TRBV7-4 and TRBJ1-4; 7 nucleotides in the junction match TRBD1. The DNA reads TGTGCCAGCAGCTTTACGGGGACAGTCGACGACTCGCAGTTCTTGGAAAAACTGTTTTTT. This gives the protein CASSFTGTVDDSQFLEKLFF.